This T cell receptor beta chain was sequenced for a study of cytomegalovirus exposure and HLA in healthy donors. Looking at the study overall: Out of approximately 400 genotyped donors, about 81% belonged to the Caucasian-associated ancestry cluster.

V lost 1 base, J lost 8 bases, and 11 bases stayed unmatched. The CDR3 length is 16 residues. Germline V gene sequence: CDR1 SGHRS, CDR2 YFSETQ. PCR amplification relied on 60 Vbeta primers (plus 13 Jbeta primers). Method: immunoSEQ multiplex PCR; TCRdb's copy keeps in-frame clones and lacks some. Of around 190,000 clones detected, 60% to 80% appear once; the ten largest clones hold approximately 2.8%. The specimen sequenced was PBMCs. The receptor's source is a woman in her thirties in good health and CMV-seropositive. J is TRBJ1-4 and V is TRBV5-1, with 7 bases that match TRBD1. CDR3 nucleotides: TGCGCCAGCAGCTTGAGAGAAGGGGGCGGAGGAGAAAAACTGTTTTTT. Translating it yields CASSLREGGGGEKLFF.